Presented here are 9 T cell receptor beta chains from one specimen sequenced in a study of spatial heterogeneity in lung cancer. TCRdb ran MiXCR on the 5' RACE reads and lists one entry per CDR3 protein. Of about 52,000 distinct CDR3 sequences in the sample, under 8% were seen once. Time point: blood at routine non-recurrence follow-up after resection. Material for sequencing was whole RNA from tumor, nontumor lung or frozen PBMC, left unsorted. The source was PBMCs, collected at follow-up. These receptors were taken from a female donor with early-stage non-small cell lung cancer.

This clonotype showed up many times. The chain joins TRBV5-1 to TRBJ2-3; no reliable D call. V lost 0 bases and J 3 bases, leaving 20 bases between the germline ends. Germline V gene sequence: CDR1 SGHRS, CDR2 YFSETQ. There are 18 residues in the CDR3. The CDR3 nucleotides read TGCGCCAGCAGCTTGGCCGGGTCCCGCTCAGGCGGAACAGATACGCAGTATTTT. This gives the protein CASSLAGSRSGGTDTQYF.

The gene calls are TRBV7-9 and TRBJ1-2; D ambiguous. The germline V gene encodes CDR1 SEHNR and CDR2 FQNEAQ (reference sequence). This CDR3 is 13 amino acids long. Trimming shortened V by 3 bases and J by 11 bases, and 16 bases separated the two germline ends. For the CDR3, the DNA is TGTGCCAGCAGCTTGGACCCTATATTGGGGTACACCTTC. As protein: CASSLDPILGYTF.

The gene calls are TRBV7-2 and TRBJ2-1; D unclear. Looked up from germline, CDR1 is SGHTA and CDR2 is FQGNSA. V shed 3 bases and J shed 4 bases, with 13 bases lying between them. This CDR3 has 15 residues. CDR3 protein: CASSFGSQAYNEQFF. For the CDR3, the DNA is TGTGCCAGCAGCTTCGGCTCCCAAGCTTACAATGAGCAGTTCTTC.

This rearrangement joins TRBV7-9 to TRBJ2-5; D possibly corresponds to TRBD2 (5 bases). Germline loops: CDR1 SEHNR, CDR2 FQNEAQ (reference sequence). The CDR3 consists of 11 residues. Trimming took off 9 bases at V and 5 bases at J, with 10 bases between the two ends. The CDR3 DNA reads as TGTGCCAGACGGGGTTATGAGACCCAGTACTTC. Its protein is CARRGYETQYF. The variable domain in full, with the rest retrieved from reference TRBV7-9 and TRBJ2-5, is DTGVSQNPRHKITKRGQNVTFRCDPISEHNRLYWYRQTLGQGPEFLTYFQNEAQLEKSRLLSDRFSAERPKGSFSTLEIQRTEQGDSAMYLCARRGYETQYFGPGTRLLVL.

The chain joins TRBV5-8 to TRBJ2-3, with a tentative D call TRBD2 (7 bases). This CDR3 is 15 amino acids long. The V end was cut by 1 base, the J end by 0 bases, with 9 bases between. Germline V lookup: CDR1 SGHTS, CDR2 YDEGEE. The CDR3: CASSLRGASTDTQYF. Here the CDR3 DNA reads TGTGCCAGCAGCTTGCGGGGGGCAAGCACAGATACGCAGTATTTT.

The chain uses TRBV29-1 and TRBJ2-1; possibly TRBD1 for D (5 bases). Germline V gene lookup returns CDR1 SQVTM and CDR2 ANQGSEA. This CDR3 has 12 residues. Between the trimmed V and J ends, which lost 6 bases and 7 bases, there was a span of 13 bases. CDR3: CSVGHARNEQFF. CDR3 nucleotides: TGCAGCGTGGGGCACGCTAGAAATGAGCAGTTCTTC.

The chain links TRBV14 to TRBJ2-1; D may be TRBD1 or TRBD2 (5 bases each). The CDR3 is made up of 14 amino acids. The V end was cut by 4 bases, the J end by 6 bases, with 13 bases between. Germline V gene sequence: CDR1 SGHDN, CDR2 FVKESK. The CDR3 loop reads CASSPVGPSNEQFF. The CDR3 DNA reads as TGTGCCAGCAGCCCCGTGGGACCGAGCAATGAGCAGTTCTTC. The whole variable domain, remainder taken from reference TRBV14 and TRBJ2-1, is EAGVTQFPSHSVIEKGQTVTLRCDPISGHDNLYWYRRVMGKEIKFLLHFVKESKQDESGMPNNRFLAERTGGTYSTLKVQPAELEDSGVYFCASSPVGPSNEQFFGPGTRLTVL.

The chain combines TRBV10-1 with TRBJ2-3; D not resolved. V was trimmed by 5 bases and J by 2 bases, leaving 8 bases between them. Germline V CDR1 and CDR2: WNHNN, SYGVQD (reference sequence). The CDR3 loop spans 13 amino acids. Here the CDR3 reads CASSLLITDTQYF. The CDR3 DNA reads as TGCGCCAGCAGTCTTCTCATCACAGATACGCAGTATTTT.

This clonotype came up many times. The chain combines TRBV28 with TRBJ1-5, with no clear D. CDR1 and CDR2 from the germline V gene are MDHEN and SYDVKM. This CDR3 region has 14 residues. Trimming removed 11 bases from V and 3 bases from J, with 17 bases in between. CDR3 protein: CAVDPLDFNQPQHF. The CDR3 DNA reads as TGTGCCGTTGACCCCCTAGATTTCAATCAGCCCCAGCATTTT.